This T cell receptor beta chain originates from a study of T cells in narcolepsy. About the research overall: Enrolled donors included narcolepsy type 1 or type 2 patients and healthy controls.

Regarding the study as a whole: Reportedly, autoreactive clonotypes were serially detected in patients' blood but not controls'.

Note on this clone: Its antigen remains unknown.

The CDR3 has 14 amino acids. CDR1 and CDR2 from the germline V gene are SGDLS and YYNGEE. Trimming removed 0 bases from V and 2 bases from J, with 5 bases in between. Profiling relied on immunoSEQ multiplex PCR, and the TCRdb table lists in-frame clones only, not all of them. The sample has around 28,000 clones, around 83% seen once. This rearrangement joins TRBV9 to TRBJ2-2, with D unresolved. The sample comprised CD45RA- memory CD4+ T cells from PBMCs. This sequence originates from a human donor with narcolepsy. CDR3 DNA sequence: TGTGCCAGCAGCGTAGGGAGAAACACCGGGGAGCTGTTTTTT. Protein: CASSVGRNTGELFF.